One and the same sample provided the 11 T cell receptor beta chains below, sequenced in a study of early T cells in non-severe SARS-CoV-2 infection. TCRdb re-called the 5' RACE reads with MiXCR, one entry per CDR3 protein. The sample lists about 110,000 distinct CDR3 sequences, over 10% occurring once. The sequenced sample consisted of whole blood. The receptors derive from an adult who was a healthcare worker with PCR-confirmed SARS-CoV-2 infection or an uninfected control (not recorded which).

The CDR3, as DNA: TGTGCCAGCAGCCCATGGGGTTGGGCCGTAAACTATGGCTACACCTTC. The encoded protein is CASSPWGWAVNYGYTF. J is TRBJ1-2 and V is TRBV11-2; no clear D. This CDR3 has 16 amino acids. The V end was cut by 5 bases, the J end by 2 bases, with 18 bases between. Germline V gene lookup returns CDR1 SGHAT and CDR2 FQNNGV.

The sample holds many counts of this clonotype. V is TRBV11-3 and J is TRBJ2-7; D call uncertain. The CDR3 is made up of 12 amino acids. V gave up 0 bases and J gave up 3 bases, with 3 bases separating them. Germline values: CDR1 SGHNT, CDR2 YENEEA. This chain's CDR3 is CASSLDLYEQYF. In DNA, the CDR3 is TGTGCCAGCAGCTTAGATCTCTACGAGCAGTACTTC.

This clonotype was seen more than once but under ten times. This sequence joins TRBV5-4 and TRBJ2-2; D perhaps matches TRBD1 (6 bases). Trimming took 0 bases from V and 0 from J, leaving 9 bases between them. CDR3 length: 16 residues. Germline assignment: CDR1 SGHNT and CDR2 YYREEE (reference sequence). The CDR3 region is CASSLGQDTNTGELFF. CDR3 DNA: TGTGCCAGCAGCTTGGGACAGGATACGAACACCGGGGAGCTGTTTTTT.

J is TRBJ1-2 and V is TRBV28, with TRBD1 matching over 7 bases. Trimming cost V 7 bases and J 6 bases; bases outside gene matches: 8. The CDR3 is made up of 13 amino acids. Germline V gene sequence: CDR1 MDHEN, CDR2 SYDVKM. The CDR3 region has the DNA TGTGCCAGCACCTTGAGGGGGCGCAATGGCTACACCTTC. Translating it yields CASTLRGRNGYTF.

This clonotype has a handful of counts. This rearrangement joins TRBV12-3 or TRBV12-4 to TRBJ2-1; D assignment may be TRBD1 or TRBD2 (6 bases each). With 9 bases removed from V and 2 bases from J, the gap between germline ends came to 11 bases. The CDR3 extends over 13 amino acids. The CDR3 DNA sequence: TGTGCCAGTTTAGGGGGGCCCTACAATGAGCAGTTCTTC. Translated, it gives CASLGGPYNEQFF.

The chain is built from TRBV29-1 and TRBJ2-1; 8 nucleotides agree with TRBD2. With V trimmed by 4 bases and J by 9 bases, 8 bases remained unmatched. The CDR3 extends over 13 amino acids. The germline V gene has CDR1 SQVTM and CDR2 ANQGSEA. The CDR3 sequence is CSVVAGGRSEQFF. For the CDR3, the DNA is TGCAGCGTTGTGGCGGGAGGAAGAAGTGAGCAGTTCTTC.

The CDR3 here is CASRSEGQMSPYEQYF. CDR3 DNA sequence: TGTGCAAGTCGCTCCGAAGGTCAGATGTCACCCTACGAGCAGTACTTC. The chain carries TRBV12-2 and TRBJ2-7. TRBV12-2 is a recognized pseudogene. This CDR3 contains 16 residues.

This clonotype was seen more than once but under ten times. The CDR3, as DNA: TGTGCCAGCTCCGGGGGACTAGAAGAGACCCAGTACTTC. This encodes CASSGGLEETQYF. The chain links TRBV18 to TRBJ2-5; 8 bases agree with TRBD2. In germline, CDR1 is KGHSH, CDR2 LQKENI. This CDR3 comprises 13 residues. V shed 6 bases, J shed 3 bases, and the junction held 3 bases outside the gene matches.

This CDR3 reads CASSAREKLFF. CDR3 bases: TGTGCCAGCAGCGCGCGGGAAAAACTGTTTTTT. This chain joins TRBV7-2 and TRBJ1-4; D uncertain. With 5 bases removed from V and 8 bases from J, the gap between germline ends came to 6 bases. The CDR3 loop spans 11 amino acids. Germline V gene lookup returns CDR1 SGHTA and CDR2 FQGNSA.

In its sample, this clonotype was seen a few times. DNA for the CDR3: TGTGCCAGCAGCTCTAGCGGGAGGGCCAGGAATGAGCAGTTCTTC. Its translation is CASSSSGRARNEQFF. V usage is TRBV13 and J usage is TRBJ2-1, with TRBD2 matching 12 bases. The junction had 5 bases not matched to a gene; V was cut back by 4 bases and J by 7 bases. Germline V gives CDR1 PRHDT, CDR2 FYEKMQ (reference sequence). There are 15 residues in the CDR3.

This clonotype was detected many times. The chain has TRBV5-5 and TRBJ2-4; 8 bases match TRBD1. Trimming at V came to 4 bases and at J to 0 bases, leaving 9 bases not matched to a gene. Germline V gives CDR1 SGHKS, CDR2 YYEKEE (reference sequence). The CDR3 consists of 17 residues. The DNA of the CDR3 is TGTGCCAGCAGCCCTAGGACAGGGACCCTAGCCAAAAACATTCAGTACTTC. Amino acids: CASSPRTGTLAKNIQYF. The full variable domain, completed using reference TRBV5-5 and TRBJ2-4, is DAGVTQSPTHLIKTRGQQVTLRCSPISGHKSVSWYQQVLGQGPQFIFQYYEKEERGRGNFPDRFSARQFPNYSSELNVNALLLGDSALYLCASSPRTGTLAKNIQYFGAGTRLSVL.